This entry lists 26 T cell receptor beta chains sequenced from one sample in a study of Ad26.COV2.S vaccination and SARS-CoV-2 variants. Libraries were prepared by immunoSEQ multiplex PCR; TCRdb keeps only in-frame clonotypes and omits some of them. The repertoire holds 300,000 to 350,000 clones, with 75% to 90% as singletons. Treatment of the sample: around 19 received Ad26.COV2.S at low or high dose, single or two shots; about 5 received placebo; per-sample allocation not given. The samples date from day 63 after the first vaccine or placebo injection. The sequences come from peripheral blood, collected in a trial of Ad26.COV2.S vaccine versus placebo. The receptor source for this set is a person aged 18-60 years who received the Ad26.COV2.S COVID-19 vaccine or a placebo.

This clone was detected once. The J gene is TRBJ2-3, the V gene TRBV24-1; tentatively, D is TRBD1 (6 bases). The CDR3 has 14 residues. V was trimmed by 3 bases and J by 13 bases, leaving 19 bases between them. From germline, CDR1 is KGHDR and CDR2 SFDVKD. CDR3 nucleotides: TGTGCCACCAGTGATGGGCCAGGGGATGAAAGGGAGTATTTT. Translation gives CATSDGPGDEREYF.

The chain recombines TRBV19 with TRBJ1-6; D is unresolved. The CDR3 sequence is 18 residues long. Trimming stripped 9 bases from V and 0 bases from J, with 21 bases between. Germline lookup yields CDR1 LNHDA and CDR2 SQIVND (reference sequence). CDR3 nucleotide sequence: TGTGCCAGCACGGCGGGATTCGGACTGATCTCCTATAATTCACCCCTCCACTTT. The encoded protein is CASTAGFGLISYNSPLHF. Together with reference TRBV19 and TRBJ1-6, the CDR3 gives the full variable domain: DGGITQSPKYLFRKEGQNVTLSCEQNLNHDAMYWYRQDPGQGLRLIYYSQIVNDFQKGDIAEGYSVSREKKESFPLTVTSAQKNPTAFYLCASTAGFGLISYNSPLHFGNGTRLTVT.

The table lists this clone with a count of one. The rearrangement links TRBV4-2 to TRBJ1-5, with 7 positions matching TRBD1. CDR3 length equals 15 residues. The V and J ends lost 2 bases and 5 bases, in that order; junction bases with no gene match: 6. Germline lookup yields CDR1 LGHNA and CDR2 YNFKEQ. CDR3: CASSQRQGMDQPQHF. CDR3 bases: TGTGCCAGCAGCCAAAGACAGGGCATGGATCAGCCCCAGCATTTT.

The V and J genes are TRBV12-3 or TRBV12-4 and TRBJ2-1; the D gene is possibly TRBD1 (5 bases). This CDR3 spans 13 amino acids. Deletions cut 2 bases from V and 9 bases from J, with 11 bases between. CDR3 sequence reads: CASSLQGKGEQFF. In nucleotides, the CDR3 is TGTGCCAGCAGTTTACAGGGCAAAGGTGAGCAGTTCTTC.

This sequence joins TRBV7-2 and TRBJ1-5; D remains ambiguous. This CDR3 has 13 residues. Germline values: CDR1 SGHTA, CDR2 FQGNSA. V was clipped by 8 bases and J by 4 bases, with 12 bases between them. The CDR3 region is CASGVRGNQPQHF. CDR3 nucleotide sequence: TGTGCCAGCGGGGTTCGAGGGAATCAGCCCCAGCATTTT.

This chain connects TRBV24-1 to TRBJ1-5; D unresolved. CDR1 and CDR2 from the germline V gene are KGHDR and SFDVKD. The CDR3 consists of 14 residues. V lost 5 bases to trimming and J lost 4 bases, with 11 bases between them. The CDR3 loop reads CATSVDGWNQPQHF. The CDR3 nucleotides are TGTGCCACCAGTGTGGACGGTTGGAATCAGCCCCAGCATTTT.

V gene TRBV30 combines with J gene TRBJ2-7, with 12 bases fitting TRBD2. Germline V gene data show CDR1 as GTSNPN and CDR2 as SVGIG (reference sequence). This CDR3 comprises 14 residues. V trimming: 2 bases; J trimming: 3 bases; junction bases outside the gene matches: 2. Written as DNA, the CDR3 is TGTGCCTGGAGTTCGACTAGCGGGAGCTACGAGCAGTACTTC. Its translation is CAWSSTSGSYEQYF.

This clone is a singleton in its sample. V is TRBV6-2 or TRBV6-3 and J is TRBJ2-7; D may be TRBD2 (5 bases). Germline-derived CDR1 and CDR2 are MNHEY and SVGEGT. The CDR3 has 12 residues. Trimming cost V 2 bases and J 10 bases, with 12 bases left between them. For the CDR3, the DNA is TGTGCCAGCAGTTACCAGGACTCCGTCCAGTACTTC. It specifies CASSYQDSVQYF.

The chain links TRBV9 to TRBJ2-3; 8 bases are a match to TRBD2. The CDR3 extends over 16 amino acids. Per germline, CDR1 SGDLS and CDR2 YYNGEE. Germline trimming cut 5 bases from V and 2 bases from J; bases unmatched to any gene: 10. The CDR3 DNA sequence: TGTGCCAGCAGTGACATAGCGGGGCAGATCACAGATACGCAGTATTTT. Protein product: CASSDIAGQITDTQYF.

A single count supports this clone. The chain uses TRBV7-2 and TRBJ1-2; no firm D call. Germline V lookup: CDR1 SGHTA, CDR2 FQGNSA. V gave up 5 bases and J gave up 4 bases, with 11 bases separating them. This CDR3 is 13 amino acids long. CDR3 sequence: CASSPYGSYGYTF. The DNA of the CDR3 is TGTGCCAGCAGCCCCTACGGATCCTATGGCTACACCTTC.

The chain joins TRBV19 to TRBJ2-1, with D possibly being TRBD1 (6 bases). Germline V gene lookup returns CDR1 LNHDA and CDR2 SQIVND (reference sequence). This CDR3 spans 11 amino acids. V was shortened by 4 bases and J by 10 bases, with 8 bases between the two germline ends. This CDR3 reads CASSRTAEQFF. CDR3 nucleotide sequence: TGTGCCAGTAGTAGGACAGCGGAGCAGTTCTTC.

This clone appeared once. CDR3 nucleotide sequence: TGTGCCAGCAGCCAAGATGTGAGTGTTCATACAGGGGGTGGCTACACCTTC. Residues: CASSQDVSVHTGGGYTF. V usage is TRBV3-1 (or the pseudogene TRBV3-2) and J usage is TRBJ1-2, with 8 bases that match TRBD1. The CDR3 has 17 amino acids. Germline trimming cut 0 bases from V and 7 bases from J; bases unmatched to any gene: 13. CDR1 and CDR2 (germline): LGHDT, YNNKEL (reference sequence).

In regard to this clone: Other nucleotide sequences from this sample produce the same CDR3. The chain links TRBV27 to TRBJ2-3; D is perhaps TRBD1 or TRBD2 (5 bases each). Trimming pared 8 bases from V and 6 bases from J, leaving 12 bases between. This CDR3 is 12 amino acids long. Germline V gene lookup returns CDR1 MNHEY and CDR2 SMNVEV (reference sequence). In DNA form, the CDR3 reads TGTGCCAGCCGCCCAGGGACCGATACGCAGTATTTT. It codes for CASRPGTDTQYF.

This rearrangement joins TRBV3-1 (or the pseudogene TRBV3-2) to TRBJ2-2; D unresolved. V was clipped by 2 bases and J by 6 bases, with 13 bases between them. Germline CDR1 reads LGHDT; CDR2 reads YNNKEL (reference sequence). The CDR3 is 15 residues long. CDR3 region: CASSQSLQVAGELFF. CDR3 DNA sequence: TGTGCCAGCAGCCAATCCCTTCAGGTCGCCGGGGAGCTGTTTTTT.

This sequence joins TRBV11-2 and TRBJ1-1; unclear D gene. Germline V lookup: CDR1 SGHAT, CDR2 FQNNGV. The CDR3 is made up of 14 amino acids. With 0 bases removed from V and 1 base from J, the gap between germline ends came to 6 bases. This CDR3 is CASSLDYGNTEAFF. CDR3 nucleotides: TGTGCCAGCAGCTTAGATTACGGGAACACTGAAGCTTTCTTT.

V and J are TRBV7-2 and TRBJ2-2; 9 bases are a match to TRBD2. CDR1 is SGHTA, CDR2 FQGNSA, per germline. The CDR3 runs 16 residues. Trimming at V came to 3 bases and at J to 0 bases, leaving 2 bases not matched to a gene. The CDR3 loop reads CASSLSSGANTGELFF. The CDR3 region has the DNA TGTGCCAGCAGCTTGTCTAGCGGGGCGAACACCGGGGAGCTGTTTTTT.

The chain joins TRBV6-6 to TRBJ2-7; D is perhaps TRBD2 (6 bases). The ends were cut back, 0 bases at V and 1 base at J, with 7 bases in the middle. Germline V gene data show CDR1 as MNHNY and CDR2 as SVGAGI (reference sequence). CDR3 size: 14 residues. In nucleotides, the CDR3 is TGTGCCAGCAGTTACTCGGAGGGGTCCTACGAGCAGTACTTC. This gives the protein CASSYSEGSYEQYF.

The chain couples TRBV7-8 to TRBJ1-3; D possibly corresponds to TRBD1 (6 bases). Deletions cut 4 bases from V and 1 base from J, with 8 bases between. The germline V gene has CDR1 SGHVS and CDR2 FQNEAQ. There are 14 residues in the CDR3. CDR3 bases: TGTGCCAGCAGCTATGGACAGTCTGGAAACACCATATATTTT. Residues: CASSYGQSGNTIYF. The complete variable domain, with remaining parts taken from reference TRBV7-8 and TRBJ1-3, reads GAGVSQSPRYKVAKRGQDVALRCDPISGHVSLFWYQQALGQGPEFLTYFQNEAQLDKSGLPSDRFFAERPEGSVSTLKIQRTQQEDSAVYLCASSYGQSGNTIYFGEGSWLTVV.

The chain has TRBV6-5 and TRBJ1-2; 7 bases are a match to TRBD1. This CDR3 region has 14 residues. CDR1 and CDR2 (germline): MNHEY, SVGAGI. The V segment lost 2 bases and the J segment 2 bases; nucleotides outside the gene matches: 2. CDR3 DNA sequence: TGTGCCAGCAGTTACGGCAGGGGGAACTATGGCTACACCTTC. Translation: CASSYGRGNYGYTF.

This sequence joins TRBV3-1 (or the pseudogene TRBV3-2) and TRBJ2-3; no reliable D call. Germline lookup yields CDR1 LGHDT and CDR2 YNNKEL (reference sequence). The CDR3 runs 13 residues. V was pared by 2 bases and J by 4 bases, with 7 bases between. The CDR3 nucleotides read TGTGCCAGCAGCCAAAATCTTGCAGATACGCAGTATTTT. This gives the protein CASSQNLADTQYF.

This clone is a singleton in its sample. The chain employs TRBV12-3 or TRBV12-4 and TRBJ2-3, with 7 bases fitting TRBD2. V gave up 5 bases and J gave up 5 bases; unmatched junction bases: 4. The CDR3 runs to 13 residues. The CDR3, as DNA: TGTGCCAGCAGTACCGGGGGGATAGATACGCAGTATTTT. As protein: CASSTGGIDTQYF.

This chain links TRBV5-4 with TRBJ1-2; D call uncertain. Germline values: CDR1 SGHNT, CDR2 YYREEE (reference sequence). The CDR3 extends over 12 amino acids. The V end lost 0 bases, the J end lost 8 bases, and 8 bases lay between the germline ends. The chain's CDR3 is CASSLAGGGYTF. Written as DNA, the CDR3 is TGTGCCAGCAGCTTGGCCGGAGGGGGCTACACCTTC. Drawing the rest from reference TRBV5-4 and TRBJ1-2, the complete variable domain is ETGVTQSPTHLIKTRGQQVTLRCSSQSGHNTVSWYQQALGQGPQFIFQYYREEENGRGNFPPRFSGLQFPNYSSELNVNALELDDSALYLCASSLAGGGYTFGSGTRLTVV.

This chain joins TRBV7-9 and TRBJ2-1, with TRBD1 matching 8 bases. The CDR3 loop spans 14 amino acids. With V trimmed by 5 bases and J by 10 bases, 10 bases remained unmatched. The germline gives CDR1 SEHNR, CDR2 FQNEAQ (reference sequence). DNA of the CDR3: TGTGCCAGCAGCCCCCCGACAGGGGTCGGCGAGCAGTTCTTC. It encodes CASSPPTGVGEQFF.

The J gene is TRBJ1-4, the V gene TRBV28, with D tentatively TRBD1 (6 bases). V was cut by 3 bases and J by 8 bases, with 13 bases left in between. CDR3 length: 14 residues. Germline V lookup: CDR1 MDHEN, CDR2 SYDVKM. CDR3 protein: CASSLGGGYEKLFF. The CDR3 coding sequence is TGTGCCAGCAGTTTGGGAGGGGGTTACGAAAAACTGTTTTTT. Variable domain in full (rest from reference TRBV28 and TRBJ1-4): DVKVTQSSRYLVKRTGEKVFLECVQDMDHENMFWYRQDPGLGLRLIYFSYDVKMKEKGDIPEGYSVSREKKERFSLILESASTNQTSMYLCASSLGGGYEKLFFGSGTQLSVL.

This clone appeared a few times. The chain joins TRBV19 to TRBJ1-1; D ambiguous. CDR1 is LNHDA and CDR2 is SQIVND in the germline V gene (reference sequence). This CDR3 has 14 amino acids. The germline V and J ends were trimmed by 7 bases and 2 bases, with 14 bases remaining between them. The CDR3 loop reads CASKRPTPNTEAFF. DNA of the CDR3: TGTGCCAGTAAGCGACCGACACCCAACACTGAAGCTTTCTTT.

The CDR3 spells CASTPSDFSVNQPQHF. CDR3 DNA sequence: TGTGCCAGCACCCCCTCGGACTTTTCCGTAAATCAGCCCCAGCATTTT. The rearrangement uses TRBV28 and TRBJ1-5; D is unresolved. Trimming took off 7 bases at V and 4 bases at J, with 20 bases between the two ends. Germline V lookup: CDR1 MDHEN, CDR2 SYDVKM. The CDR3 consists of 16 residues.